The 17 T cell receptor beta chains in this list originate from one sample, sequenced in a study of T cell responses to AZD1222 COVID-19 vaccine. Method: immunoSEQ multiplex PCR; TCRdb's copy keeps in-frame clones and lacks some. This sample has about 73,000 clones, with roughly nine tenths found just once. Here the sequenced sample was peripheral blood, taken 28 days after the second AZD1222 dose. The source is an adult who received the AZD1222 COVID-19 vaccine.

The chain is built from TRBV4-1 and TRBJ2-6; 7 bases fit TRBD1. V trimming: 2 bases; J trimming: 0 bases; junction bases outside the gene matches: 4. The CDR3 sequence is 17 residues long. Germline V gene data show CDR1 as MGHRA and CDR2 as YSYEKL. CDR3 in DNA: TGCGCCAGCAGCCAATCAGGGGGTATCTCTGGGGCCAACGTCCTGACTTTC. It is translated as CASSQSGGISGANVLTF.

Comments on this clone: The identical CDR3 is also encoded by other nucleotide sequences in the sample. J is TRBJ1-6 and V is TRBV19; D might be TRBD1 (5 bases). The CDR3 is made up of 15 amino acids. Germline CDR1 reads LNHDA; CDR2 reads SQIVND (reference sequence). The V gene lost 5 bases and the J gene lost 7 bases, with 15 bases spanning the gap. Here the CDR3 DNA reads TGTGCCAGTAGTCCCCGCGGGGCAGACAATTCACCCCTCCACTTT. Translating gives CASSPRGADNSPLHF.

V gene TRBV11-2 combines with J gene TRBJ2-7; maybe TRBD2 (6 bases). From germline, CDR1 is SGHAT and CDR2 FQNNGV. This CDR3 spans 17 amino acids. V was trimmed by 0 bases and J by 7 bases, leaving 22 bases between them. The CDR3 reads CASSLDLGGARVGEQYF. CDR3 in DNA: TGTGCCAGCAGCTTAGACCTCGGGGGAGCCAGGGTAGGGGAGCAGTACTTC.

The rearrangement joins TRBV27 to TRBJ1-1; D is possibly TRBD1 (5 bases). The germline CDR1 and CDR2 sequences are MNHEY and SMNVEV (reference sequence). This CDR3 has 13 amino acids. With 3 bases removed from V and 11 bases from J, the gap between germline ends came to 16 bases. The CDR3 sequence: CASSFSGGSYAFF. CDR3 sequence (DNA): TGTGCCAGCAGTTTTTCGGGGGGTAGCTACGCTTTCTTT.

The chain uses TRBV14 and TRBJ1-1; D unresolved. The CDR3 totals 11 residues. Trimming removed 6 bases at V and 7 bases at J, with 9 bases between. Germline V gene data show CDR1 as SGHDN and CDR2 as FVKESK. The CDR3 here is CASSPGREAFF. DNA of the CDR3: TGTGCCAGCAGTCCCGGTCGTGAAGCTTTCTTT.

This clone appeared a few times. The chain is built from TRBV18 and TRBJ1-6; no definite D call. CDR3 length: 18 amino acids. V was trimmed by 3 bases and J by 3 bases, leaving 18 bases between them. The germline V gene encodes CDR1 KGHSH and CDR2 LQKENI. The CDR3 spells CASSPGIQKLLYNSPLHF. The CDR3 DNA follows: TGTGCCAGCTCACCTGGGATACAGAAACTTCTCTATAATTCACCCCTCCACTTT.

The chain is built from TRBV12-3 or TRBV12-4 and TRBJ2-7; D gene ambiguous. The ends were cut back, 6 bases at V and 10 bases at J, with 16 bases in the middle. The CDR3 is made up of 12 amino acids. Written as DNA, the CDR3 is TGTGCCAGCAGCCTGGACGTCGGTCGACAGTACTTC. This codes for CASSLDVGRQYF.

The chain links TRBV10-1 to TRBJ1-1; possibly TRBD1 for D (6 bases). Germline CDR1 is WNHNN and CDR2 is SYGVQD (reference sequence). This CDR3 is 15 amino acids long. Trimming took 3 bases from V and 0 from J, leaving 11 bases between them. This CDR3 reads CASSETGHMNTEAFF. The CDR3 coding sequence is TGCGCCAGCAGTGAAACGGGACACATGAACACTGAAGCTTTCTTT.

The rearrangement uses TRBV3-1 (or the pseudogene TRBV3-2) and TRBJ2-1, with D possibly TRBD2 on 7 matching bases. V dropped 2 bases and J dropped 9 bases, with 14 bases sitting between them. CDR3 length: 14 residues. Germline V CDR1 and CDR2: LGHDT, YNNKEL (reference sequence). The CDR3 nucleotides are TGTGCCAGCAGCCAACGGGGGGCCATTGGTGAGCAGTTCTTC. Its translation is CASSQRGAIGEQFF.

This chain links TRBV7-3 with TRBJ2-3, with D possibly being TRBD1 or TRBD2 (5 bases each). In germline, CDR1 is SGHTA, CDR2 FQGTGA. V lost 2 bases to trimming and J lost 6 bases, with 15 bases between them. The CDR3 covers 15 residues. The CDR3 coding sequence is TGTGCCAGCAGCTTAGAGTCTTATTGGGGGGATACGCAGTATTTT. As protein: CASSLESYWGDTQYF.

This clone was detected once. The chain is built from TRBV10-3 and TRBJ1-2, with D unresolved. The CDR3 totals 12 residues. CDR1 and CDR2 (germline): ENHRY, SYGVKD. V was clipped by 10 bases and J by 0 bases, with 9 bases between them. This CDR3 is CATRDSNYGYTF. As DNA, the CDR3 is TGTGCCACCAGAGACTCTAACTATGGCTACACCTTC.

The genes are TRBV27 and TRBJ1-2; 9 bases agree with TRBD1. Germline assignment: CDR1 MNHEY and CDR2 SMNVEV (reference sequence). J was trimmed by 8 bases and V by 6 bases; bases with no gene match: 10. This CDR3 region has 14 residues. The DNA of the CDR3 is TGTGCCAGCAGCTCCGGGGACAGGGCGAGCGGCTACACCTTC. Its protein product is CASSSGDRASGYTF.

This clone was seen just once. This chain connects TRBV18 to TRBJ1-1; D is undetermined. The ends were cut back, 2 bases at V and 3 bases at J, with 7 bases in the middle. Germline CDR1 is KGHSH and CDR2 is LQKENI. This CDR3 is built from 13 residues. The chain's CDR3 is CASSPRDDTEAFF. The CDR3 DNA reads as TGTGCCAGCTCACCAAGGGATGACACTGAAGCTTTCTTT.

This chain uses TRBV6-6 with TRBJ1-1; weak D call: TRBD1 (5 bases). Germline CDR1 reads MNHNY; CDR2 reads SVGAGI (reference sequence). V lost 5 bases and J 4 bases, leaving 14 bases between the germline ends. This CDR3 is built from 14 residues. This chain's CDR3 is CASSPSGGTTEAFF. The CDR3 coding sequence is TGTGCCAGCAGTCCCTCGGGGGGGACCACTGAAGCTTTCTTT.

The chain couples TRBV29-1 to TRBJ1-2; the D is unclear. The CDR3 spans 10 residues. Germline CDR1 and CDR2: SQVTM and ANQGSEA. CDR3 sequence reads: CAVTAYGYTF. The CDR3 coding sequence is TGCGCCGTCACCGCTTATGGCTACACCTTC.

J is TRBJ1-5 and V is TRBV5-1, with 7 bases fitting TRBD1. The CDR3 is 14 residues long. Trimming took 5 bases from V and 4 from J; bases not matched to a gene: 6. Germline loops: CDR1 SGHRS, CDR2 YFSETQ. The CDR3 reads CASSFGTENQPQHF. Written as DNA, the CDR3 is TGCGCCAGCAGTTTCGGGACAGAGAATCAGCCCCAGCATTTT.

V and J are TRBV6-5 and TRBJ1-6; no firm D call. The CDR3 covers 15 residues. The V gene's germline CDR1 is MNHEY and CDR2 SVGAGI. V gave up 4 bases and J gave up 9 bases, with 16 bases separating them. CDR3 sequence (DNA): TGTGCCAGCAGTTGGGCCGCAAGCGCGGTTTCACCCCTCCACTTT. Translating gives CASSWAASAVSPLHF.